This section outlines one T cell receptor beta chain sequence together with its context. Researchers amplified the TCR beta CDR3 regions from RNA transcripts. First-round RT-PCR with HTBI primers amplified the TCR CDR3 region. MiXCR, run by TCRdb on the multiplex PCR reads, gives a single entry per CDR3 protein. The sample consists of around 350,000 distinct CDR3 sequences, around 15% of them appearing once. The CDR3 has 14 residues. The germline gives CDR1 MNHEY, CDR2 SVGEGT. V was clipped by 6 bases and J by 0 bases; unmatched bases: 4. The data originate from a study of T cells in Graves' hyperthyroidism and ophthalmopathy.

V is TRBV6-2 or TRBV6-3 and J is TRBJ1-1; 7 bases are shared with TRBD1. The clonotype was recovered from a woman aged 25-40 years with Graves' ophthalmopathy. Sequencing was done on a sample of blood. The CDR3 sequence: CASRIDRVNTEAFF. The CDR3 nucleotides read TGTGCCAGCAGAATTGACAGGGTGAACACTGAAGCTTTCTTT.